The 5 T cell receptor beta chains below come from one sample, sequenced in a study of shared clonotypes between healthy human individuals (dated by TCRdb to between 2020 and 2021). The library relied on the immunoSEQ multiplex PCR assay. In its TCRdb copy, this immuneACCESS table keeps in-frame sequences only and misses some clones. Where compared with another copy, unresolved V genes explain less than half of these, and the others have no known cause. The sample table lists some 2,400,000 clones, almost 96% of them with a count of one. The top ten constitute 0.13% of the sample. Sequences were obtained from naive CD4+ T cells sorted from blood. In the paper's terms, the cell subset or site label means: CD45RA+ positively selected. These receptors were obtained from a man younger than 35 in good health.

The rearrangement uses TRBV7-2 and TRBJ2-5; D gene ambiguous. Germline values: CDR1 SGHTA, CDR2 FQGNSA. Trimming removed 3 bases from V and 2 bases from J, with 7 bases in between. The length of the CDR3 is 13 residues. The CDR3: CASSLWVQETQYF. The CDR3 bases are TGTGCCAGCAGCTTGTGGGTTCAAGAGACCCAGTACTTC.

Turning to this clone: Within the sample, other DNA sequences also encode this same CDR3. The V and J genes are TRBV6-6 and TRBJ2-5, with TRBD1 identical over 7 bases. This CDR3 has 13 amino acids. CDR1 is MNHNY, CDR2 SVGAGI, per germline (reference sequence). V trimming: 6 bases; J trimming: 1 base; junction bases outside the gene matches: 2. The CDR3 DNA is TGTGCCAGCAGGAGGGGGCCCCAAGAGACCCAGTACTTC. This codes for CASRRGPQETQYF.

The chain has TRBV7-3 and TRBJ2-5, with D possibly matching TRBD2 (6 bases). This CDR3 is 15 amino acids long. Trimming pared 5 bases from V and 2 bases from J, leaving 15 bases between. The germline V gene has CDR1 SGHTA and CDR2 FQGTGA. The CDR3 region has the DNA TGTGCCAGCAGCCAAAAGTGGGGAGGTCAAGAGACCCAGTACTTC. This translates into CASSQKWGGQETQYF. The entire variable domain, with the rest obtained from reference TRBV7-3 and TRBJ2-5, is as follows: GAGVSQTPSNKVTEKGKYVELRCDPISGHTALYWYRQSLGQGPEFLIYFQGTGAADDSGLPNDRFFAVRPEGSVSTLKIQRTERGDSAVYLCASSQKWGGQETQYFGPGTRLLVL.

This sequence joins TRBV10-2 and TRBJ2-5; no firm D call. The J call is doubtful: the DNA matches TRBJ2-7 better. The CDR3 runs 14 residues. Germline assignment: CDR1 WSHSY and CDR2 SAAADI. DNA for the CDR3: TGCGCCAGCAGTGAGTCCGGCGGAGCTTACGAGCAGTACTTC. Its protein is CASSESGGAYEQYF.

The chain employs TRBV11-2 and TRBJ2-2; the D gene is possibly TRBD2 (7 bases). The CDR3 is 16 amino acids. Germline loops: CDR1 SGHAT, CDR2 FQNNGV. Trimming removed 7 bases from V and 4 bases from J, with 19 bases in between. In DNA, the CDR3 is TGTGCCAGCAAATTACAGGGAGGGGTGAGCACCGGGGAGCTGTTTTTT. Protein: CASKLQGGVSTGELFF.